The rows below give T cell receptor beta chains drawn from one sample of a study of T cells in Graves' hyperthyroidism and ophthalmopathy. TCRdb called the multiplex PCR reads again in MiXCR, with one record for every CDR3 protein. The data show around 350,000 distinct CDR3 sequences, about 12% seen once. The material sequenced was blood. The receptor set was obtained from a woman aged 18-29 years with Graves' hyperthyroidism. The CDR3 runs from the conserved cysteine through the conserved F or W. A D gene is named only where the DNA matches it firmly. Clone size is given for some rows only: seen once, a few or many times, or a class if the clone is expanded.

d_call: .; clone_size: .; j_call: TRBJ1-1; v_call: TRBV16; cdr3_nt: TGTGCCAGCAGCCAGCGGATGAACACTGAAGCTTTCTTT; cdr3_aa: CASSQRMNTEAFF
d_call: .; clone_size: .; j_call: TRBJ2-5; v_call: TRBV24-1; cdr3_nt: TGTGCCACCAGTGACCCGGGACGGGTGGGGGAGACCCAGTACTTC; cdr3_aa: CATSDPGRVGETQYF
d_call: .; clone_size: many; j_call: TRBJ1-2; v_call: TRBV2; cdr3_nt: TGTGCCAGCAGTGAAATCAATGGCTACACCTTC; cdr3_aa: CASSEINGYTF
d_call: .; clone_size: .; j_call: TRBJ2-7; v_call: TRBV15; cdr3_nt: TGTGCCACCAGCAGAGCCGGGACAACAACCTACGAGCAGTACTTC; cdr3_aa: CATSRAGTTTYEQYF
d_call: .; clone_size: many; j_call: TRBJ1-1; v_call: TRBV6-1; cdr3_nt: TGTGCCAGCAGTCCACAGGGAGATGAAGCTTTCTTT; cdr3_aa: CASSPQGDEAFF
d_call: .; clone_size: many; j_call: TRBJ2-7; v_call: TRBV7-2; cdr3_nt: TGTGCCAGCAGCTTAGCATTGAAGTTGGAGCGGAGAACCTACGAGCAGTACTTC; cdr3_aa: CASSLALKLERRTYEQYF
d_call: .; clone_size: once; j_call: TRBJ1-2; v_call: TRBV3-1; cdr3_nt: TGTGCCAGCAGCCATGGAACCAGGCGCTATGGCTACACCTTC; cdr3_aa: CASSHGTRRYGYTF
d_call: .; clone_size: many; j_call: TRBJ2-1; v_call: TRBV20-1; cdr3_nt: TGCAGTGCTAGACGACAGGCGTACAATGAGCAGTTCTTC; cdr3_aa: CSARRQAYNEQFF
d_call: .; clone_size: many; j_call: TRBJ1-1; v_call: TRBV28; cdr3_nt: TGTGCCAGCAGTTTTATCGGGGCGCGGGTGAACACTGAAGCTTTCTTT; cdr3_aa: CASSFIGARVNTEAFF
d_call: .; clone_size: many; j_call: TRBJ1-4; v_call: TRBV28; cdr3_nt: TGTGCCAGCAGCCCTTACTCGGGAGCAACTAATGAAAAACTGTTTTTT; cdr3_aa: CASSPYSGATNEKLFF
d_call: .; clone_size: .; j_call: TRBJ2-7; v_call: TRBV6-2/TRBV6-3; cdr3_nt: TGTGCCAGCAGTTTAAATCCGGGACCCTTCTCCTACGAGCAGTACTTC; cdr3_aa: CASSLNPGPFSYEQYF
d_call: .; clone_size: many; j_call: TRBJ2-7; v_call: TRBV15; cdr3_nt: TGTGCCACCAGCAGAGATCGGGTCACCTACGAGCAGTACTTC; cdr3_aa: CATSRDRVTYEQYF
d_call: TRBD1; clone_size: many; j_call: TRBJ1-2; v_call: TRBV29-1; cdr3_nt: TGCAGCGTTGAAGACTTTGGACAGGGCGAGGATGGCTACACCTTC; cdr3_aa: CSVEDFGQGEDGYTF
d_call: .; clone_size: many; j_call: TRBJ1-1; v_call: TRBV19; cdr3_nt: TGTGCCAGTAGTAAGAGAGGTAACACTGAAGCTTTCTTT; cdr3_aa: CASSKRGNTEAFF
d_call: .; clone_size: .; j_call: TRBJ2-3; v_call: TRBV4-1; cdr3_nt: TGCGCCAGCAGCCAAGGGATAGGGTCTTTCACAGATACGCAGTATTTT; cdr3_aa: CASSQGIGSFTDTQYF
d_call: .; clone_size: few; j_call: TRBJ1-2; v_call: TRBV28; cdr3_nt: TGTGCCAGCAGGACATCCCACTATGGCTACACCTTC; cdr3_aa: CASRTSHYGYTF
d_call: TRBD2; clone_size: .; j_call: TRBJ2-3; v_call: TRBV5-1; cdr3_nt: TGCGCCAGCAGCTTGGGTGCCGGGAGGGCCCTATCCACAGATACGCAGTATTTT; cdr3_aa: CASSLGAGRALSTDTQYF
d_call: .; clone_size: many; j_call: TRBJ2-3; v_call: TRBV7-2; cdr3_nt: TGTGCCAGCAGCTTAGCTGGTCTGACTAGCACAGATACGCAGTATTTT; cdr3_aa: CASSLAGLTSTDTQYF